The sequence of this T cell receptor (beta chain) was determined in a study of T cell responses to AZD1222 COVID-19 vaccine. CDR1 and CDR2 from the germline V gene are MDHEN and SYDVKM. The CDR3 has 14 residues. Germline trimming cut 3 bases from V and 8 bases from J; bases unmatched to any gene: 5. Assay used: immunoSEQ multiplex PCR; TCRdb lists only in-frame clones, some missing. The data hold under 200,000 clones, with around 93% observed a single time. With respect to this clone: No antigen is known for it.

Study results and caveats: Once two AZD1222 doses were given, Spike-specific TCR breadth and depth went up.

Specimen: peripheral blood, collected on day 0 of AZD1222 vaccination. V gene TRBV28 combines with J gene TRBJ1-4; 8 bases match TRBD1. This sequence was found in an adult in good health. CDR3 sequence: CASSLGTGREKLFF. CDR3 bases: TGTGCCAGCAGTTTGGGGACAGGCAGGGAAAAACTGTTTTTT.